One sample yielded the 27 T cell receptor beta chains listed below, sequenced in a study of cytomegalovirus exposure and HLA in healthy donors. PCR was performed using 60 Vbeta and 13 Jbeta primers. The repertoire was sequenced with immunoSEQ multiplex PCR; TCRdb's copy has only in-frame clones and lacks some. The sample has roughly 230,000 clones, approximately 91% seen once; the top ten hold 1.5% to 2%. Sequencing used PBMCs. The receptors come from a girl aged 2 to 9 in good health and CMV-seronegative.

The table lists this clone with a count of one. The chain recombines TRBV10-2 with TRBJ2-7, with D possibly TRBD2 on 7 matching bases. The CDR3 runs 13 residues. The germline V gene encodes CDR1 WSHSY and CDR2 SAAADI. V dropped 11 bases and J dropped 7 bases, with 21 bases sitting between them. The CDR3 reads CAARGGKSGEQYF. The CDR3 nucleotides read TGCGCCGCGAGGGGGGGGAAGTCTGGGGAGCAGTACTTC.

The chain links TRBV2 to TRBJ1-5; 12 nucleotides match TRBD1. This CDR3 contains 15 residues. CDR1 SNHLY and CDR2 FYNNEI come from the germline V gene. V trimming: 3 bases; J trimming: 6 bases; junction bases outside the gene matches: 3. The CDR3 is CASSEGQGAIQPQHF. In DNA, the CDR3 is TGTGCCAGCAGTGAGGGACAGGGGGCCATTCAGCCCCAGCATTTT.

This chain uses TRBV5-1 with TRBJ2-1; 7 positions match TRBD2. Unmatched junction bases numbered 10, after V lost 4 bases and J lost 3 bases. Germline V CDR1 and CDR2: SGHRS, YFSETQ. The CDR3 contains 16 residues. As DNA, the CDR3 is TGCGCCAGCAGCCCCACGTGGGGGGGGGACTACAATGAGCAGTTCTTC. Protein: CASSPTWGGDYNEQFF.

The rearrangement joins TRBV7-6 to TRBJ2-1, with TRBD2 matching 12 bases. The V gene's germline CDR1 is SGHVS and CDR2 FNYEAQ. The V gene end was trimmed by 5 bases and the J gene end by 7 bases; junction bases not matched to a gene: 6. This CDR3 comprises 15 residues. CDR3 sequence: CASSPSLAGGNEQFF. The DNA for the CDR3 is TGTGCCAGCAGCCCAAGCCTAGCGGGGGGGAATGAGCAGTTCTTC.

The chain recombines TRBV5-4 with TRBJ2-1, with 8 positions matching TRBD2. From germline, CDR1 is SGHNT and CDR2 YYREEE (reference sequence). The CDR3 extends over 16 amino acids. V lost 4 bases, J lost 4 bases, and 10 bases stayed unmatched. Here the CDR3 reads CASSPTGAGVYNEQFF. The DNA of the CDR3 is TGTGCCAGCAGCCCAACCGGAGCGGGGGTATACAATGAGCAGTTCTTC.

The chain uses TRBV4-1 and TRBJ2-2, with TRBD1 as a possible D gene (5 bases). This CDR3 has 14 residues. Germline V gene data show CDR1 as MGHRA and CDR2 as YSYEKL. V lost 2 bases and J lost 1, with 5 bases in between. The CDR3 region has the DNA TGCGCCAGCAGCCAAACAGGGAACACCGGGGAGCTGTTTTTT. Its translation is CASSQTGNTGELFF.

The V gene is TRBV18, the J gene TRBJ1-6; TRBD1 matches at 8 bases. Unmatched junction bases numbered 12, after V lost 4 bases and J lost 7 bases. The CDR3 is 17 residues long. Germline values: CDR1 KGHSH, CDR2 LQKENI. In DNA form, the CDR3 reads TGTGCCAGCTCACTTCCAAGGGGACAGGCTGACAATTCACCCCTCCACTTT. Amino acid sequence: CASSLPRGQADNSPLHF.

The rearrangement links TRBV28 to TRBJ2-2, with D unresolved. V lost 6 bases, J lost 7 bases, and 12 bases lay in between. CDR1 and CDR2 (germline): MDHEN, SYDVKM. The CDR3 contains 13 residues. The CDR3 sequence: CASSVHGFGELFF. The CDR3 bases are TGTGCCAGCAGCGTCCACGGGTTCGGGGAGCTGTTTTTT.

The CDR3 protein is CASRATGSGANVLTF. CDR3 sequence (DNA): TGTGCCAGCAGGGCCACAGGGTCTGGGGCCAACGTCCTGACTTTC. The chain employs TRBV6-1 and TRBJ2-6; D is possibly TRBD1 (6 bases). The CDR3 totals 15 residues. Trimming took off 6 bases at V and 1 base at J, with 10 bases between the two ends. Germline CDR1 MNHNS, CDR2 SASEGT.

The chain links TRBV2 to TRBJ2-3, with 14 bases matching TRBD2. Per germline, CDR1 SNHLY and CDR2 FYNNEI. This CDR3 contains 18 residues. V gave up 5 bases and J gave up 2 bases; unmatched junction bases: 9. The CDR3 reads CASSKTSGRAGDTDTQYF. CDR3 bases: TGTGCCAGCAGTAAGACTAGCGGGAGGGCCGGGGACACAGATACGCAGTATTTT.

The CDR3 here is CASGTPGDYEQYF. The CDR3 nucleotides are TGCGCCAGCGGAACACCAGGGGACTACGAGCAGTACTTC. The chain joins TRBV10-2 to TRBJ2-7, with D tentatively TRBD1 (6 bases). CDR1 is WSHSY and CDR2 is SAAADI in the germline V gene. This CDR3 has 13 residues. The V and J ends lost 8 bases and 3 bases respectively, with 14 bases between them.

The chain is built from TRBV28 and TRBJ1-5, with D unresolved. This CDR3 is built from 13 residues. The V end lost 7 bases, the J end lost 4 bases, and 11 bases lay between the germline ends. Germline V gene sequence: CDR1 MDHEN, CDR2 SYDVKM. In DNA form, the CDR3 reads TGTGCCAGCACCACTGTTTTGAATCAGCCCCAGCATTTT. Translation gives CASTTVLNQPQHF.

Regarding this clone: The CDR3 does not close with the conserved phenylalanine or tryptophan, likely indicating a read error. The DNA is omitted, as the CDR3 cannot be located on it reliably, and the CDR3 follows TCRdb's listing. The genes are TRBV2 and TRBJ2-7; the D call TRBD2 from the table was never checked on the DNA. The CDR3 length is 12 residues, termini included. CDR1 is SNHLY and CDR2 is FYNNEI in the germline V gene. The CDR3 region is CASSGPSGGCYY.

The V call is TRBV28, the J call TRBJ2-2, with 7 bases lining up with TRBD1. J lost 7 bases, V lost 4 bases, and 18 bases had no gene match. Germline V gene lookup returns CDR1 MDHEN and CDR2 SYDVKM. There are 18 residues in the CDR3. This CDR3 reads CASSSLDLPGQPSGELFF. DNA for the CDR3: TGTGCCAGCAGTTCCCTAGACCTACCGGGACAGCCAAGCGGGGAGCTGTTTTTT.

The chain carries TRBV10-3 and TRBJ2-7, with 7 nucleotides matching TRBD1. With 5 bases clipped from V and 2 bases from J, the junction kept 3 bases outside the gene matches. Germline loops: CDR1 ENHRY, CDR2 SYGVKD. This CDR3 spans 13 amino acids. CDR3 in amino acids: CAISSGQTYEQYF. For the CDR3, the DNA is TGTGCCATCAGTTCGGGACAGACCTACGAGCAGTACTTC.

This chain connects TRBV27 to TRBJ2-2; D gene unclear. The germline V gene encodes CDR1 MNHEY and CDR2 SMNVEV (reference sequence). CDR3 length: 13 residues. The V and J ends lost 3 bases and 6 bases respectively, with 8 bases between them. CDR3 sequence (DNA): TGTGCCAGCAGTTTGTTTTCAGCCGGGGAGCTGTTTTTT. Translated: CASSLFSAGELFF.

The chain couples TRBV28 to TRBJ1-5; 7 nucleotides match TRBD1. V was pared by 9 bases and J by 5 bases, with 10 bases of the junction left unmatched. Germline loops: CDR1 MDHEN, CDR2 SYDVKM. CDR3 length equals 14 residues. The CDR3 region has the DNA TGTGCCAGTGCGCAGGGGGGCTTTCATCAGCCCCAGCATTTT. It translates to CASAQGGFHQPQHF.

The V and J genes are TRBV29-1 and TRBJ2-7; perhaps TRBD2 as D (5 bases). The germline CDR1 and CDR2 sequences are SQVTM and ANQGSEA. The CDR3 contains 13 residues. V was pared by 2 bases and J by 2 bases, with 10 bases between. CDR3: CSVEYWGAYEQYF. CDR3 nucleotide sequence: TGCAGCGTTGAATATTGGGGAGCCTACGAGCAGTACTTC.

V and J are TRBV18 and TRBJ1-1; no clear D gene. This CDR3 has 16 amino acids. Looked up from germline, CDR1 is KGHSH and CDR2 is LQKENI. V lost 1 base, J lost 1 base, and 13 bases lay in between. CDR3: CASSPQTAISNTEAFF. The DNA of the CDR3 is TGTGCCAGCTCACCACAAACAGCTATATCGAACACTGAAGCTTTCTTT.

CDR3 amino acids: CASRTQGNQPQHF. The CDR3 coding sequence is TGTGCCAGCAGGACCCAGGGGAATCAGCCCCAGCATTTT. The J gene is TRBJ1-5, the V gene TRBV2; D is possibly TRBD1 (6 bases). Germline V CDR1 and CDR2: SNHLY, FYNNEI. This CDR3 has 13 amino acids. V dropped 6 bases and J dropped 4 bases, with 10 bases sitting between them. Together with reference TRBV2 and TRBJ1-5, the CDR3 gives the full variable domain: EPEVTQTPSHQVTQMGQEVILRCVPISNHLYFYWYRQILGQKVEFLVSFYNNEISEKSEIFDDQFSVERPDGSNFTLKIRSTKLEDSAMYFCASRTQGNQPQHFGDGTRLSIL.

The chain links TRBV19 to TRBJ1-5; 11 bases map to TRBD1. The CDR3 totals 14 residues. Trimming took 5 bases from V and 6 from J; bases not matched to a gene: 3. From germline, CDR1 is LNHDA and CDR2 SQIVND (reference sequence). The CDR3 nucleotides read TGTGCCAGTAGTCTCGGGACAGGGGGTCAGCCCCAGCATTTT. This translates into CASSLGTGGQPQHF.

V and J are TRBV18 and TRBJ2-1; D is possibly TRBD2 (5 bases). Deletions cut 7 bases from V and 2 bases from J, with 15 bases between. The CDR3 is 15 amino acids. CDR1 is KGHSH and CDR2 is LQKENI in the germline V gene. This CDR3 reads CASLPTGSAYNEQFF. CDR3 DNA sequence: TGTGCCAGCTTGCCCACGGGGAGCGCCTACAATGAGCAGTTCTTC.

The chain carries TRBV6-5 and TRBJ2-7, with D maybe TRBD2 (5 bases). Trimming removed 6 bases at V and 3 bases at J, with 9 bases between. Germline V gives CDR1 MNHEY, CDR2 SVGAGI. The CDR3 has 12 amino acids. The CDR3 reads CASRGEVYEQYF. The CDR3, as DNA: TGTGCCAGCAGGGGAGAGGTCTACGAGCAGTACTTC.

The chain employs TRBV10-3 and TRBJ2-7, with 7 bases aligning to TRBD2. V was pared by 3 bases and J by 7 bases, with 6 bases of the junction left unmatched. CDR1 and CDR2 (germline): ENHRY, SYGVKD. CDR3 length: 13 amino acids. The DNA of the CDR3 is TGTGCCATCAGTGACGGGTGGGAGGGGGAGCAGTACTTC. This gives the protein CAISDGWEGEQYF.

The V gene is TRBV9, the J gene TRBJ2-1; the match to TRBD2 covers 9 bases. The CDR3 totals 15 residues. Germline CDR1 reads SGDLS; CDR2 reads YYNGEE. V was clipped by 0 bases and J by 9 bases; unmatched bases: 7. The CDR3 region is CASSVDVAGDAEQFF. DNA of the CDR3: TGTGCCAGCAGCGTAGATGTAGCGGGAGATGCTGAGCAGTTCTTC. Supplemented by reference TRBV9 and TRBJ2-1, the full variable domain reads DSGVTQTPKHLITATGQRVTLRCSPRSGDLSVYWYQQSLDQGLQFLIQYYNGEERAKGNILERFSAQQFPDLHSELNLSSLELGDSALYFCASSVDVAGDAEQFFGPGTRLTVL.

V is TRBV4-1 and J is TRBJ1-1; D uncertain. The CDR3 consists of 12 residues. CDR1 MGHRA and CDR2 YSYEKL come from the germline V gene. V was shortened by 3 bases and J by 4 bases, with 6 bases between the two germline ends. The CDR3 loop is CASSHLATEAFF. In DNA, the CDR3 is TGCGCCAGCAGCCACCTGGCCACTGAAGCTTTCTTT.

This rearrangement joins TRBV6-5 to TRBJ2-3; possibly TRBD1 for D (5 bases). CDR3 length: 14 amino acids. CDR1 is MNHEY, CDR2 SVGAGI, per germline. V dropped 6 bases and J dropped 0 bases, with 10 bases sitting between them. This CDR3 reads CASRQDPSTDTQYF. In nucleotides, the CDR3 is TGTGCCAGCAGACAGGACCCTAGCACAGATACGCAGTATTTT.